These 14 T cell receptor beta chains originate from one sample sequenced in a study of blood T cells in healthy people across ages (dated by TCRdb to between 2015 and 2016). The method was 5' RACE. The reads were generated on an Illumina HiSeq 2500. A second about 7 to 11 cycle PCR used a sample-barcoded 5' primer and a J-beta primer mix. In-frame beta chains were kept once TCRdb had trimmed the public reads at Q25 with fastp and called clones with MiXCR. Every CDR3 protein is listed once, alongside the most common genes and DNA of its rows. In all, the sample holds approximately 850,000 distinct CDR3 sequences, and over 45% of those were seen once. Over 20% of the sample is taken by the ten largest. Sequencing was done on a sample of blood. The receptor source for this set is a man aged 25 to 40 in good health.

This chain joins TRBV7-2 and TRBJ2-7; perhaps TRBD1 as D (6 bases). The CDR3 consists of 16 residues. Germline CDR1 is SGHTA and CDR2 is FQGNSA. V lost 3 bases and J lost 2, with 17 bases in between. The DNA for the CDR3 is TGTGCCAGCAGCTTCCTCCAGGGGATAGGGACCTACGAGCAGTACTTC. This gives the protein CASSFLQGIGTYEQYF. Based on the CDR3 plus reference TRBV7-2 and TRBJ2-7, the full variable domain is GAGVSQSPSNKVTEKGKDVELRCDPISGHTALYWYRQSLGQGLEFLIYFQGNSAPDKSGLPSDRFSAERTGGSVSTLTIQRTQQEDSAVYLCASSFLQGIGTYEQYFGPGTRLTVT.

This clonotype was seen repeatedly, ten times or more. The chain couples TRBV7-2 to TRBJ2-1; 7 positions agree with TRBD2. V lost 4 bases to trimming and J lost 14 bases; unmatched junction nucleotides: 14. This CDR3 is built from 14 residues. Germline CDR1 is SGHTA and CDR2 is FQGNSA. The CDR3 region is CASSSPGLEREKFF. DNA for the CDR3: TGTGCCAGCAGCTCGCCCGGACTAGAAAGAGAGAAGTTCTTC.

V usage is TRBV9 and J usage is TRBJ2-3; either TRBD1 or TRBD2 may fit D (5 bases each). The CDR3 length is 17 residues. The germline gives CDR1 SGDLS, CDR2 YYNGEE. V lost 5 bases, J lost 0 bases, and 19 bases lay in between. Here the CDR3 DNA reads TGTGCCAGCAGTGGTCTTGGGACCCTAGAAAGCACAGATACGCAGTATTTT. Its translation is CASSGLGTLESTDTQYF.

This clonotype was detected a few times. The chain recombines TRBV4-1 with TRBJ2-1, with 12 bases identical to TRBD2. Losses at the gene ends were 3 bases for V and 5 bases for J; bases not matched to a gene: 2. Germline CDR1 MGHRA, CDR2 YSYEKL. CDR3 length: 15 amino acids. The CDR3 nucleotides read TGCGCCAGCAGCCAGCTAGCGGGGGGGGACAATGAGCAGTTCTTC. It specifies CASSQLAGGDNEQFF.

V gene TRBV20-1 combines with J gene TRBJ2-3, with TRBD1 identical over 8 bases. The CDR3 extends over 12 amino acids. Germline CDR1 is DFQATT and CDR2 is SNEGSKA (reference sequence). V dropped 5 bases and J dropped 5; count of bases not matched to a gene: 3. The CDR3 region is CSAPTGGDTQYF. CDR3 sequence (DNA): TGCAGTGCTCCTACAGGGGGAGATACGCAGTATTTT.

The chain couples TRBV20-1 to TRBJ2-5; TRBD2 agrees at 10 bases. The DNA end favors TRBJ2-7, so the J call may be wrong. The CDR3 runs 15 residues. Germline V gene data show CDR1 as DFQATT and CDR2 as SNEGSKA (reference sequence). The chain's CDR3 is CSAREPLAGAYEQYF. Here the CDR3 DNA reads TGCAGTGCTAGAGAACCTCTAGCGGGAGCCTACGAGCAGTACTTC.

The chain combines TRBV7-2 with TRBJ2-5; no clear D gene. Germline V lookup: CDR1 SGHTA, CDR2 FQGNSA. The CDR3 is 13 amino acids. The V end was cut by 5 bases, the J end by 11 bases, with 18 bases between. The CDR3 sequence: CASSQLVFNEQYF. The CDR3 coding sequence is TGTGCCAGCAGCCAGCTGGTTTTCAATGAGCAGTACTTC.

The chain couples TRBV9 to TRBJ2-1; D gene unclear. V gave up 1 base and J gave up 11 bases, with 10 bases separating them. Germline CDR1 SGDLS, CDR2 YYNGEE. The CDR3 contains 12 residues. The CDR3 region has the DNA TGTGCCAGCAGCGTACAAGGGTCCCAGCAGTTCTTC. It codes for CASSVQGSQQFF.

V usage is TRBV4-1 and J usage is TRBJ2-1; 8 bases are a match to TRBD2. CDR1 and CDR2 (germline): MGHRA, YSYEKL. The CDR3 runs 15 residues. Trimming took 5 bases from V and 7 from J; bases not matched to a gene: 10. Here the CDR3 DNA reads TGCGCCAGCAGCAGGGGACTAGTAGGGGCGAATGAGCAGTTCTTC. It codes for CASSRGLVGANEQFF.

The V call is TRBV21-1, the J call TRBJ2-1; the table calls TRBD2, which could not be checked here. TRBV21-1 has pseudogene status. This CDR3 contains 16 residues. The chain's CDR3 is CASSKISTSGDNEQFF. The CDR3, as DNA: TGTGCCAGCAGCAAGATCAGTACTAGCGGAGACAATGAGCAGTTCTTC.

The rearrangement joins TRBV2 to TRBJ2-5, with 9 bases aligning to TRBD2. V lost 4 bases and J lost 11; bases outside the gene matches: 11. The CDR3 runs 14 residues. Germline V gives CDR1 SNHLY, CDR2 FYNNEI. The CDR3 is CASSVILSGGEQYF. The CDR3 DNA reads TGTGCCAGCAGTGTGATCCTTAGCGGGGGTGAGCAGTACTTC.

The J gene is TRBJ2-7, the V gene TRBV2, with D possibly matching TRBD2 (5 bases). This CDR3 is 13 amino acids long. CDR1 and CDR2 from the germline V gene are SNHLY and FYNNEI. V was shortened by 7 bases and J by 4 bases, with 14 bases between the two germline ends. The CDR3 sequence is CASKREPPYEQYF. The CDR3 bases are TGTGCCAGCAAGAGGGAACCTCCGTACGAGCAGTACTTC.

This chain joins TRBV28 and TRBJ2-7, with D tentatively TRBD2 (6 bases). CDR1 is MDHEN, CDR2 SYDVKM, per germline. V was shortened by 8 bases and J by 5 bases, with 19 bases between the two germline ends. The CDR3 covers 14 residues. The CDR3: CASREGTGLDEQYF. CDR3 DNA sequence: TGTGCCAGCCGAGAAGGGACTGGGTTGGACGAGCAGTACTTC.

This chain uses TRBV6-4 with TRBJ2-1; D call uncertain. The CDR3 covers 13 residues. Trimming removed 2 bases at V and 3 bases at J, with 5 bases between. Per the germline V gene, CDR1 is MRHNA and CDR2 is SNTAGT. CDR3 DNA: TGTGCCAGCAGTGACGACGACTACAATGAGCAGTTCTTC. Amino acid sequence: CASSDDDYNEQFF.